Below, 5 T cell receptor beta chains from the same sample are listed, as sequenced in a study of blood T cell repertoires in COVID-19. The method was immunoSEQ multiplex PCR; TCRdb's version includes in-frame clones alone and lacks a portion of them. The data contain roughly 99,000 clones, 60% to 85% of them seen just once; the ten biggest clones take up approximately 4.5%. Sequenced input: peripheral blood. The receptors here all came from an older man with acute or convalescent COVID-19.

V usage is TRBV19 and J usage is TRBJ1-1, with 9 bases matching TRBD1. Trimming took 1 base from V and 4 from J; bases not matched to a gene: 7. CDR3 length: 16 residues. Per the germline V gene, CDR1 is LNHDA and CDR2 is SQIVND (reference sequence). CDR3 sequence reads: CASSIARTGAVTEAFF. The CDR3 DNA follows: TGTGCCAGTAGTATAGCTCGGACAGGGGCGGTCACTGAAGCTTTCTTT.

The V and J genes are TRBV2 and TRBJ2-1, with TRBD2 matching 15 bases. This CDR3 has 18 residues. Germline V gives CDR1 SNHLY, CDR2 FYNNEI. J lost 0 bases, V lost 7 bases, and 7 bases had no gene match. CDR3 loop: CASKGLAGGRNSYNEQFF. The CDR3 DNA sequence: TGTGCCAGCAAGGGACTAGCGGGGGGCCGAAACTCCTACAATGAGCAGTTCTTC.

The chain is built from TRBV4-1 and TRBJ2-7; no reliable D call. Deletions cut 0 bases from V and 3 bases from J, with 15 bases between. The CDR3 totals 16 residues. Germline loops: CDR1 MGHRA, CDR2 YSYEKL. Here the CDR3 reads CASSQDSEQKFYEQYF. CDR3 bases: TGCGCCAGCAGCCAAGATTCCGAACAGAAGTTCTACGAGCAGTACTTC.

The J gene is TRBJ1-1, the V gene TRBV11-2, with a weak D call TRBD1 (5 bases). Trimming stripped 5 bases from V and 10 bases from J, with 14 bases between. The CDR3 length is 12 residues. Germline assignment: CDR1 SGHAT and CDR2 FQNNGV. In DNA form, the CDR3 reads TGTGCCAGCAGCGGGATGGGGAGGGGAGCTTTCTTT. It is translated as CASSGMGRGAFF.

This clone occurred once. The chain has TRBV28 and TRBJ1-1; TRBD1 is a possible D gene (5 bases). The V end was cut by 6 bases, the J end by 11 bases, with 13 bases between. There are 11 residues in the CDR3. CDR1 is MDHEN and CDR2 is SYDVKM in the germline V gene. The CDR3 nucleotides read TGTGCCAGCAGCTCCCCCAGGGCGGCTTTCTTT. As protein: CASSSPRAAFF.